These T cell receptor beta chains were read from a single sample in a study of blood T cell repertoires in COVID-19. TCRdb keeps only in-frame clones here, not all; method: immunoSEQ multiplex PCR. This repertoire shows about 48,000 clones, 65% to 85% found once; its top ten account for 15% to 20%. Sequencing input: peripheral blood. Receptor source: a human donor with active or convalescent COVID-19. The donor label of this sample is uncertain. CDR3s include the opening cysteine and the closing phenylalanine or tryptophan. D genes are given only for firm matches. A row's size may be missing; if present it is once, few, many or a size class.

D,J,size,V,DNA,CDR3
TRBD1,TRBJ2-7,-,TRBV6-6,TGTGCCAGCAGATCCGGGACAGGGTCCTACGAGCAGTACTTC,CASRSGTGSYEQYF
TRBD2,TRBJ2-2,few,TRBV4-1,TGCGCCAGCAGCCATCCGGGACTAGCGGGAGGGTTTAGCACCGGGGAGCTGTTTTTT,CASSHPGLAGGFSTGELFF
-,TRBJ1-1,once,TRBV11-2,TGTGCCATCATCCCTTTTTGGGGGGGGAACACTGAAGCTTTCTTT,CAIIPFWGGNTEAFF
-,TRBJ1-6,-,TRBV27,TGTGCCAGCAGTTTTTTACAGGGTAATTCACCCCTCCACTTT,CASSFLQGNSPLHF
TRBD2,TRBJ2-3,-,TRBV15,TGTGCCACCAGCAGAGTGGAGGGGAGCGGGACTAGCCAGTATTTT,CATSRVEGSGTSQYF
TRBD1,TRBJ1-5,-,TRBV7-2,TGTGCCAGCAGCTCTACAGGGGGAAGTCAGCCCCAGCATTTT,CASSSTGGSQPQHF
TRBD1,TRBJ2-5,once,TRBV14,TGTGCCAGCAGCCAACACAGGGGGCTGGGTGGGACCCAGTACTTC,CASSQHRGLGGTQYF
-,TRBJ1-5,-,TRBV6-1,TGTGCCAGCAGTGAAATACAAGATTATCAGCCCCAGCATTTT,CASSEIQDYQPQHF
TRBD1,TRBJ1-2,-,TRBV20-1,TGCAGTGCGACAGGGACCTATGGCTACACCTTC,CSATGTYGYTF
TRBD1,TRBJ1-2,-,TRBV29-1,TGCAGCGCAGCTACAGGGGACCGGGGCTACACCTTC,CSAATGDRGYTF
TRBD1,TRBJ1-2,-,TRBV18,TGTGCCAGCTCACCAGGGGGTCCCGGGACAGGGAGCTCTAGCTACACCTTC,CASSPGGPGTGSSSYTF
-,TRBJ2-2,-,TRBV30,TGTGCCTGCCAAGAGGGGACAAAGAACACCGGGGAGCTGTTTTTT,CACQEGTKNTGELFF
-,TRBJ1-2,-,TRBV19,TGTGCCAGTAGTATTGTTAACGAAAGGGGCGGTGGCTACACCTTC,CASSIVNERGGGYTF
-,TRBJ2-3,-,TRBV28,TGTGCCAGTAGAGTCTCGGGACTCTCCGGGGATACGCAGTATTTT,CASRVSGLSGDTQYF
-,TRBJ1-6,-,TRBV28,TGTGCCAGCAGTTTAAACAGGGATAATTCACCCCTCCACTTT,CASSLNRDNSPLHF
-,TRBJ1-1,-,TRBV30,TGTGCCTGGAAAAACAGCCGAACCTATGAAGCTTTCTTT,CAWKNSRTYEAFF
-,TRBJ2-5,-,TRBV2,TGTGCCAGCAGCGGGGACACACAAGAGACCCAGTACTTC,CASSGDTQETQYF
-,TRBJ2-3,-,TRBV7-3,TGTGCCAGCAGCTTTGGACAGCCTCCAGATACGCAGTATTTT,CASSFGQPPDTQYF
-,TRBJ1-1,-,TRBV2,TGTGCCAGCATCAAGAGCATGAACACTGAAGCTTTCTTT,CASIKSMNTEAFF
-,TRBJ1-1,-,TRBV7-2,TGTGCCAGCAGCCCTGGGGCGGGAATGGGCACTGAAGCTTTCTTT,CASSPGAGMGTEAFF
-,TRBJ2-7,once,TRBV7-2,TGTGCCAGCAGCTTAGTTGGGGAGTACGAGCAGTACTTC,CASSLVGEYEQYF
TRBD2,TRBJ2-7,-,TRBV5-1,TGCGCCAGCAGCGGGGGACTAGCGGGCCACGAGCAGTACTTC,CASSGGLAGHEQYF
TRBD2,TRBJ2-7,few,TRBV7-2,TGTGCCAGCAGCTTATCTACTAGCGGGAACCGCGAGCAGTACTTC,CASSLSTSGNREQYF
-,TRBJ2-7,-,TRBV7-6,TGTGCCAGCAGCGGATCCGACTGGAGTATCGACGAGCAGTACTTC,CASSGSDWSIDEQYF
TRBD1,TRBJ1-5,-,TRBV5-6,TGTGCCAGCAGCCTCCGGACAGGGCTGAAGCAGCCCCAGCATTTT,CASSLRTGLKQPQHF
-,TRBJ1-2,-,TRBV30,TGTGCCTGGAGCCCAAGGGGCAGAGCTAACTATGGCTACACCTTC,CAWSPRGRANYGYTF
-,TRBJ2-7,-,TRBV14,TGTGCCAGCAGCCTCGGAGGAGGCTACGAGCAGTACTTC,CASSLGGGYEQYF
-,TRBJ2-2,-,TRBV6-4,TGTGCCAGCAGTGAACAGGGATCCACCGGGGAGCTGTTTTTT,CASSEQGSTGELFF
-,TRBJ1-5,-,TRBV27,TGTGCCAGCAGTTTCGGGGGTTATAGCAATCAGCCCCAGCATTTT,CASSFGGYSNQPQHF
-,TRBJ2-7,-,TRBV27,TGTGCCAGCAGTTTATCGGGAGCCTCCTACGAGCAGTACTTC,CASSLSGASYEQYF
TRBD1,TRBJ1-2,-,TRBV11-3,TGTGCCAGCAGCTTAGGAGGGGGCGACTATGGCTACACCTTC,CASSLGGGDYGYTF
-,TRBJ2-1,-,TRBV11-2,TGTGCCAGCAGCTTAGACCCGAGCGGAATCAGCTCCTACAATGAGCAGTTCTTC,CASSLDPSGISSYNEQFF
-,TRBJ2-3,few,TRBV19,TGTGCCAGTAGTCCCACAGGGAATGTCGCGGATACGCAGTATTTT,CASSPTGNVADTQYF
TRBD1,TRBJ2-1,-,TRBV3-1/TRBV3-2,TGTGCCAGCAGCCAACTTAAGGGGGCTGGATCCTACAATGAGCAGTTCTTC,CASSQLKGAGSYNEQFF
TRBD2,TRBJ2-1,-,TRBV29-1,TGCAGCGGACGGGGACTAGCGGACAATGAGCAGTTCTTC,CSGRGLADNEQFF
TRBD1,TRBJ1-2,-,TRBV10-2,TGCGCCAGCAGAGACCGGGACAGGGCGTATGGCTACACCTTC,CASRDRDRAYGYTF
TRBD1,TRBJ1-2,-,TRBV19,TGTGCCAGTACACAGGGGCCCCTAGAGGGCTACACCTTC,CASTQGPLEGYTF
TRBD2,TRBJ2-1,-,TRBV7-8,TGTGCCAGCAGCCACCGACGCCATGCGGCTAGCGGATACAATGAGCAGTTCTTC,CASSHRRHAASGYNEQFF
TRBD2,TRBJ2-1,once,TRBV15,TGTGCCACCAGCAGTTACCTAGCGGGAGGCCCCGAGCAGTTCTTC,CATSSYLAGGPEQFF
TRBD1,TRBJ1-4,-,TRBV30,TGTGCCTGGAGTACCGGGACAGACTATGAAAAACTGTTTTTT,CAWSTGTDYEKLFF
-,TRBJ1-3,few,TRBV27,TGTGCCAGCAGTTTAAACAGGGAAGGAAACACCATATATTTT,CASSLNREGNTIYF
-,TRBJ1-1,-,TRBV30,TGTGCCTGGAGTCAGGGGAACAGGGTTACTGAAGCTTTCTTT,CAWSQGNRVTEAFF
TRBD1,TRBJ2-7,-,TRBV5-1,TGCGCCAGCAGCTTGGTGGGACAGGGGGCCGAGCAGTACTTC,CASSLVGQGAEQYF
-,TRBJ1-2,once,TRBV7-9,TGTGCCAGCAGCTTAGTTGGGCAGTGGAACTATGGCTACACCTTC,CASSLVGQWNYGYTF
-,TRBJ1-4,-,TRBV10-1,TGCGCCAGCAGTGTGGGACGGGAGAATGAAAAACTGTTTTTT,CASSVGRENEKLFF
TRBD1,TRBJ2-7,-,TRBV6-5,TGTGCCAGCAGTTACCGGACAGGGCTCTACGAGCAGTACTTC,CASSYRTGLYEQYF
-,TRBJ2-5,once,TRBV5-1,TGCGCCAGCAGCTTGGCCCAGGGGTACCAAGAGACCCAGTACTTC,CASSLAQGYQETQYF
-,TRBJ1-4,-,TRBV7-3,TGTGCCAGCAGCTGGGTTCGGGGTGAAAAACTGTTTTTT,CASSWVRGEKLFF
TRBD2,TRBJ2-7,-,TRBV18,TGTGCCAGCTCACCAGGGACTAGTCGGGCCGAGCAGTACTTC,CASSPGTSRAEQYF
-,TRBJ1-5,-,TRBV4-2,TGTGCCAGCAGCCAATTACAGGGAGGGGAGCAGCCCCAGCATTTT,CASSQLQGGEQPQHF
TRBD1,TRBJ2-6,-,TRBV30,TGTGCCTGGAGTGTACGGTGGACAGGGGCTGGGGCCAACGTCCTGACTTTC,CAWSVRWTGAGANVLTF
-,TRBJ2-5,few,TRBV5-6,TGTGCCAGCACCCACAGAGACCAAGAGACCCAGTACTTC,CASTHRDQETQYF
-,TRBJ1-1,-,TRBV3-1/TRBV3-2,TGTGCCAGCAGCCAAGATTACAGGGAAGCTTTCTTT,CASSQDYREAFF
TRBD2,TRBJ2-7,-,TRBV19,TGTGCCAGTAGTGGGGGACTAGCGGGAGATACCTACGAGCAGTACTTC,CASSGGLAGDTYEQYF
TRBD1,TRBJ1-5,-,TRBV2,TGTGCCAGCAGCGTGGGACAGGGAAGCAATCAGCCCCAGCATTTT,CASSVGQGSNQPQHF
TRBD1,TRBJ2-2,-,TRBV29-1,TGCAGCTCTAGGACAGGGGGAAACGGGGAGCTGTTTTTT,CSSRTGGNGELFF
TRBD2,TRBJ2-7,once,TRBV6-5,TGTGCCAGCAGTTATACAGCGGGAGGGGTCGAGCAGTACTTC,CASSYTAGGVEQYF
TRBD1,TRBJ1-1,-,TRBV10-3,TGTGCCACCTCGACGACAGGGGGCGAGGGAGAAGCTTTCTTT,CATSTTGGEGEAFF
-,TRBJ2-7,-,TRBV5-8,TGTGCCAGCAGCTTTTCCCGGGTCTCCTACGAGCAGTACTTC,CASSFSRVSYEQYF